The sequence of this T cell receptor beta chain was determined in a study of T cells after posttransplantation cyclophosphamide (dated by TCRdb to about 2016). About the investigation overall: T cell repertoire reconstitution was tracked by TRB sequencing after myeloablative bone marrow transplantation in which posttransplantation cyclophosphamide was used as GVHD prophylaxis. TRA and TRB clonality were tightly correlated in 10 or so samples, so subsequent TCR analyses focused on TRB only. Public TRB sequences were compared against a database of over 3,000 sequences linked to responses to pathogens, tumor antigens, self-antigens and alloantigens. Samples from around 40 PTCy-treated patients and fewer than 20 related bone marrow donors of those patients were subjected to antigen receptor sequencing. TRB sequencing was also done on up to about 3 additional blood samples from 2 to 5.2 years after transplant in 3 patients, and on pretransplant blood from several patients. Blood from every one of the approximately 33 PTCy patients who had 1-year posttransplant specimens underwent TRB sequencing.

Turning to this clone: Its antigen specificity is not known. The sample holds no much larger clone one base away, and base qualities are not on file.

Points the paper makes about the study in general: Donor-recipient similarity was low at 1-2 months but rose over the first year, and later blood repertoires were often dominated by donor CD8+ memory clones. Across the roughly 48 patients, TRB clonality was highly associated with recipient CMV seropositivity and CMV reactivation, and diversity with PTCy was similar to that in the CNI/methotrexate controls. The TRB repertoires of T cells infiltrating skin or the GI tract showed only limited overlap with the TRB repertoires found in blood.

Taken with the paper, the label for treatment or condition translates to: high-dose cyclophosphamide on days +3 and +4 as single-agent GVHD prophylaxis. Patients in the PTCy group got busulfan and fludarabine conditioning, a marrow graft from a related or unrelated donor, and cyclophosphamide on days +3 and +4. The PTCy-treated patients were enrolled in a prospective multi-institutional clinical trial. Peripheral blood and bone marrow mononuclear cells were isolated by Ficoll-Hypaque density centrifugation and cryopreserved. Sorting of CD4+ and CD8+ T cells, including naive and memory subsets, was performed by FACS on a FACSAria II. The germline V gene encodes CDR1 SGDLS and CDR2 YYNGEE. Cut back by 0 bases and 2 bases, the V and J ends lie 12 bases apart. Including cysteine and phenylalanine, the CDR3 has 15 amino acids. Just CDR3 DNA is preserved here, 45 bases in frame from base 1. Genomic DNA was the input for TRB sequencing, which was run either with the immunoSEQ assay at survey resolution or with the hsTCRB kit. From the authors' description of their analysis: The immunoSEQ software handled the initial read processing, while the LymphoSeq R package was used for the repertoire analyses. Clonality was calculated as 1 minus normalized Shannon entropy, and the Gini coefficient was also calculated for each TRB dataset. Phenotypes of unsorted samples were inferred by mapping TRB sequences from sorted subsets of the recipient or donor onto the same recipient's unsorted samples. Sourced from immuneACCESS, this table was stored by TCRdb with only in-frame sequences that have V and J called. A share of the clones is absent; for the studies checked, an unresolved V gene accounts for under half, and the remainder has no known explanation. D and trimming come from the DNA, and the V and J calls and clone size come from that table. In all, the sample holds tens of thousands of clones, and about 77% of those were seen once. Of the sample, 7.5% to 9.5% is held by the ten largest clones.

This clonotype was sampled from a female patient between 40 and 50 years old who received an allogeneic stem cell transplant from a related donor, was CMV-positive, and had no GVHD. After a transplant, some T cells may be of graft donor origin. Sequencing used CD4+ T cells sorted from blood, obtained 1,700 to 2,000 days after a stem cell transplant with posttransplant cyclophosphamide. The rearrangement combines TRBV9 with TRBJ2-7; possibly the D gene is TRBD2, per 5 matching bases. The CDR3 corresponds to CASSVGGLPPYEQYF. The sequence in DNA is TGTGCCAGCAGCGTAGGCGGGTTACCACCCTACGAGCAGTACTTC.